Included here is one TCR beta chain sequence, with context. Its target is not known. This sample was taken from a study of T-cell memory formation after mild COVID-19. Study-wide context: TCR clusters showed largely donor specificity.

Broader study findings: The CD4+ clones that contracted clustered mainly within CM and EM, and the CD8+ clones concentrated in EMRA.

The germline V gene encodes CDR1 SEHNR and CDR2 FQNEAQ (reference sequence). This CDR3 has 15 residues. The ends were cut back, 0 bases at V and 6 bases at J, with 15 bases in the middle. 5'RACE primed at constant segments yielded TCR alpha and TCR beta cDNA libraries bearing sample barcodes and UMIs. TCRdb ran MiXCR on the 5' RACE reads and lists one entry per CDR3 protein. The profile shows 400,000 or so distinct CDR3 sequences, 21% of them singletons. This TCR was sampled from an adult woman who had mild COVID-19 (a few samples of this study predate the infection). Cell type and time point are not known. This chain connects TRBV7-9 to TRBJ2-7, with a tentative D call TRBD1 (5 bases). The sequencing sample was made of PBMCs or a T cell subset sorted from them (not recorded which). CDR3 region: CASSLALGREGEQYF. CDR3 nucleotides: TGTGCCAGCAGCTTAGCGCTTGGCAGGGAAGGCGAGCAGTACTTC.